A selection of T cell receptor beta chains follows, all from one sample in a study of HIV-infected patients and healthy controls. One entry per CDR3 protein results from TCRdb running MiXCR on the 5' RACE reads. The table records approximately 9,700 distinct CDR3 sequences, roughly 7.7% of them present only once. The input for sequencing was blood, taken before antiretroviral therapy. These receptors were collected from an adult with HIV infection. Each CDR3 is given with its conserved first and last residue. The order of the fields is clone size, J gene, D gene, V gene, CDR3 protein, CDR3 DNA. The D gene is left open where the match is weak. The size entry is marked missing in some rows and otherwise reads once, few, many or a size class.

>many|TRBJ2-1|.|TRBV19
CASSLMGPFYNEQFF
TGTGCCAGTAGCCTAATGGGTCCCTTCTACAATGAGCAGTTCTTC
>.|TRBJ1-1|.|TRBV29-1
CSVDPWPDRLRNTEAFF
TGCAGCGTTGACCCCTGGCCCGACAGATTACGAAACACTGAAGCTTTCTTT
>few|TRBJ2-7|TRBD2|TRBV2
CASGIAGGYEQYF
TGTGCCAGCGGTATAGCGGGGGGTTACGAGCAGTACTTC
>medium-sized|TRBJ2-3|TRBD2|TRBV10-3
CAISEQRGSTDTQYF
TGTGCCATCAGTGAGCAGCGGGGAAGCACAGATACGCAGTATTTT
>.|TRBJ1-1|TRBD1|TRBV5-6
CASSFPGQGWDTEAFF
TGTGCCAGCAGCTTCCCGGGACAGGGATGGGACACTGAAGCTTTCTTT
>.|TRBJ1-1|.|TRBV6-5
CASSWTDALNTEAFF
TGTGCCAGCAGTTGGACAGACGCGTTGAACACTGAAGCTTTCTTT
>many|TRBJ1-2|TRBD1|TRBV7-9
CASSSLTGAYYGYTF
TGTGCCAGCAGCTCCCTGACAGGGGCGTACTATGGCTACACCTTC
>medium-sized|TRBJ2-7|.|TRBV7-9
CASSLAPGASYEQYF
TGTGCCAGCAGCTTAGCCCCGGGGGCTTCCTACGAGCAGTACTTC
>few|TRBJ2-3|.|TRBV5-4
CASSPGQGQYF
TGTGCCAGCAGCCCTGGCCAAGGGCAGTATTTT
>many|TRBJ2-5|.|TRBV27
CASSLSRTQGRGTQYF
TGTGCCAGCAGTTTATCCCGGACACAGGGAAGGGGGACCCAGTACTTC
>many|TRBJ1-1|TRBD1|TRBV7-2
CASSWGTANTEAFF
TGTGCCAGCAGCTGGGGGACAGCGAACACTGAAGCTTTCTTT
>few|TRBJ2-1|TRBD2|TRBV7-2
CASSLKRGLAGIIEQFF
TGTGCCAGCAGCTTAAAACGAGGACTAGCGGGGATCATTGAGCAGTTCTTC
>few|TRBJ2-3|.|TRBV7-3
CASSLTSTRDTQYF
TGTGCCAGCAGCTTAACGTCGACACGAGATACGCAGTATTTT
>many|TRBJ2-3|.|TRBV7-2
CASSLDISRTDTQYF
TGTGCCAGCAGCTTAGACATTAGCAGGACAGATACGCAGTATTTT
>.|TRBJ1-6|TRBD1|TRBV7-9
CASSHGTGKDSSLHF
TGTGCCAGCAGCCACGGGACAGGGAAAGATTCATCCCTCCACTTT
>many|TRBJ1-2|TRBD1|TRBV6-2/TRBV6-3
CASSYPDRAYGYTF
TGTGCCAGCAGTTACCCAGACAGGGCGTATGGCTACACCTTC